The clone carrying this T cell receptor (beta chain) was picked up a small number of times. MiXCR was run by TCRdb on the RACE reads, yielding one entry per CDR3 protein. This table holds 65,000 to 80,000 distinct CDR3 sequences, about 9.3% found once. Germline lookup yields CDR1 MNHNY and CDR2 SVGAGI (reference sequence). The CDR3 sequence is 16 residues long. After removal of 5 bases from V and 2 bases from J, the junction contained 5 bases not matched to a gene. This sample was included in a study of human T cells and chemical hapten exposure. Time point of the sample: patch test 1, 2 weeks after DPC sensitization. Noted treatment: therapeutic diphenylcyclopropenone sensitization with weekly scalp DPC.

Sequences were derived from whole blood, sampled in connection with sensitization to the hapten diphenylcyclopropenone (DPC). The TCR comes from a woman between 50 and 59 years old with alopecia areata. Some clones in this sample may be carry-over from other donors' samples. V is TRBV6-6 and J is TRBJ1-5; 11 nucleotides match TRBD1. The CDR3 region is CASSAPGQGGNQPQHF. DNA of the CDR3: TGTGCCAGCAGTGCCCCGGGACAGGGGGGCAATCAGCCCCAGCATTTT.